One and the same sample provided the 27 T cell receptor beta chains below, sequenced in a study of OX40 agonist ivuxolimab in advanced cancers. Clones were read by immunoSEQ multiplex PCR, and TCRdb kept only the in-frame ones, dropping some. This sample has about 66,000 clones, with 80% to 90% found just once. The input for sequencing was CD4+ or CD8+ T cells sorted from blood, taken in a trial of the OX40 agonist ivuxolimab. Receptor source: an adult with an advanced solid tumor such as melanoma, head and neck, liver or kidney cancer.

The chain has TRBV5-6 and TRBJ2-5; D possibly corresponds to TRBD1 (6 bases). Germline V gene data show CDR1 as SGHDT and CDR2 as YYEEEE. The V gene lost 5 bases and the J gene lost 5 bases, with 13 bases spanning the gap. There are 13 residues in the CDR3. This CDR3 reads CASRTGRGETQYF. CDR3 nucleotide sequence: TGTGCCAGCAGGACAGGTCGAGGGGAGACCCAGTACTTC.

The chain links TRBV11-2 to TRBJ1-5; D is unresolved. Germline V CDR1 and CDR2: SGHAT, FQNNGV. V lost 5 bases to trimming and J lost 8 bases, with 16 bases between them. This CDR3 has 14 residues. The CDR3 region has the DNA TGTGCCAGCAGCCCTGATCGAAACCTAGAGCCCCAGCATTTT. Amino acids: CASSPDRNLEPQHF.

The gene calls are TRBV11-3 and TRBJ2-1; weak D call: TRBD1 (5 bases). The CDR3 sequence is 13 residues long. The V gene lost 6 bases and the J gene lost 4 bases, with 10 bases spanning the gap. Germline V gene data show CDR1 as SGHNT and CDR2 as YENEEA. This CDR3 is CASRKSGYNEQFF. CDR3 in DNA: TGTGCCAGCAGGAAATCAGGGTACAATGAGCAGTTCTTC.

The chain employs TRBV6-6 and TRBJ1-4, with D hard to call. Trimming removed 2 bases at V and 8 bases at J, with 3 bases between. CDR3 length equals 11 residues. Germline V lookup: CDR1 MNHNY, CDR2 SVGAGI (reference sequence). The CDR3: CASSYLEKLFF. CDR3 bases: TGTGCCAGCAGTTACCTAGAAAAACTGTTTTTT.

Here the CDR3 reads CASSLAMTGRSSPLHF. Written as DNA, the CDR3 is TGTGCCAGCAGCTTGGCCATGACAGGGAGAAGTTCACCCCTCCACTTT. The chain couples TRBV5-4 to TRBJ1-6; 7 nucleotides line up with TRBD1. The CDR3 is 16 amino acids. The V gene end was trimmed by 0 bases and the J gene end by 9 bases; junction bases not matched to a gene: 9. Germline V CDR1 and CDR2: SGHNT, YYREEE (reference sequence).

This chain links TRBV5-1 with TRBJ1-1; the match to TRBD1 covers 7 bases. The CDR3 spans 15 residues. Germline CDR1 SGHRS, CDR2 YFSETQ. Trimming at V came to 5 bases and at J to 4 bases, leaving 11 bases not matched to a gene. CDR3 DNA sequence: TGCGCCAGCAGATTCACAGGGGTTGGGAGCACTGAAGCTTTCTTT. It specifies CASRFTGVGSTEAFF.

This clone was seen just once. This chain uses TRBV11-3 with TRBJ2-7; D is uncertain. This CDR3 contains 15 residues. Germline V gene lookup returns CDR1 SGHNT and CDR2 YENEEA. The ends were cut back, 0 bases at V and 3 bases at J, with 12 bases in the middle. The chain's CDR3 is CASSLEQGPNYEQYF. CDR3 sequence (DNA): TGTGCCAGCAGCTTAGAACAAGGACCGAACTACGAGCAGTACTTC. Based on the CDR3 plus reference TRBV11-3 and TRBJ2-7, the full variable domain is EAGVVQSPRYKIIEKKQPVAFWCNPISGHNTLYWYLQNLGQGPELLIRYENEEAVDDSQLPKDRFSAERLKGVDSTLKIQPAELGDSAVYLCASSLEQGPNYEQYFGPGTRLTVT.

This sequence joins TRBV10-3 and TRBJ2-4; D is undetermined. This CDR3 spans 14 amino acids. Trimming removed 4 bases from V and 6 bases from J, with 13 bases in between. Germline values: CDR1 ENHRY, CDR2 SYGVKD. CDR3 loop: CAISGVEQTNIQYF. In DNA, the CDR3 is TGTGCCATCAGTGGCGTCGAACAGACAAACATTCAGTACTTC.

The rearrangement links TRBV27 to TRBJ1-2, with 10 nucleotides matching TRBD1. The germline V gene has CDR1 MNHEY and CDR2 SMNVEV (reference sequence). The CDR3 loop spans 14 amino acids. The J segment lost 8 bases and the V segment lost 4 bases, leaving 7 bases of the junction unmatched. This CDR3 is CASSSPGQGSGYTF. CDR3 DNA: TGTGCCAGCAGTTCCCCGGGACAGGGGAGCGGCTACACCTTC.

This clone is medium-sized. V usage is TRBV5-6 and J usage is TRBJ2-2; D remains ambiguous. Germline lookup yields CDR1 SGHDT and CDR2 YYEEEE. CDR3 length: 15 residues. Trimming shortened V by 4 bases and J by 2 bases, and 12 bases separated the two germline ends. The DNA of the CDR3 is TGTGCCAGCAGCCCCCTCGGCGGCAACACCGGGGAGCTGTTTTTT. Translation gives CASSPLGGNTGELFF.

The chain joins TRBV2 to TRBJ1-2; D unclear. Trimming took 7 bases from V and 5 from J, leaving 11 bases between them. CDR1 and CDR2 (germline): SNHLY, FYNNEI. The CDR3 is 12 residues long. This CDR3 is CASTLEGYGYTF. The DNA for the CDR3 is TGTGCCAGCACCCTAGAAGGGTATGGCTACACCTTC.

V and J are TRBV21-1 and TRBJ1-1; TRBD1 was called by the table and not checked on the DNA. TRBV21-1 is designated a pseudogene. The CDR3 has 16 amino acids. The CDR3 DNA follows: TGTGCCAGCAGTTCCTTCGGACAGGGTAGGTACACTGAAGCTTTCTTT. It codes for CASSSFGQGRYTEAFF.

Here the CDR3 reads CASSQISGANVLTF. CDR3 sequence (DNA): TGTGCCAGCAGTCAAATTTCTGGGGCCAACGTCCTGACTTTC. The chain links TRBV2 to TRBJ2-6; D not resolved. This CDR3 spans 14 amino acids. CDR1 and CDR2 (germline): SNHLY, FYNNEI. Trimming took 5 bases from V and 1 from J, leaving 6 bases between them.

The chain recombines TRBV7-9 with TRBJ2-5; the match to TRBD2 covers 12 bases. Germline V lookup: CDR1 SEHNR, CDR2 FQNEAQ (reference sequence). This CDR3 has 16 residues. V lost 5 bases, J lost 5 bases, and 9 bases stayed unmatched. The chain's CDR3 is CASSKRLAGDLETQYF. DNA for the CDR3: TGTGCCAGCAGCAAGAGACTAGCGGGAGATTTGGAGACCCAGTACTTC.

The genes are TRBV7-7 and TRBJ2-3; D remains unclear. Germline CDR1 is SSHAT and CDR2 is FNYEAQ (reference sequence). Trimming stripped 5 bases from V and 1 base from J, with 10 bases between. The CDR3 contains 14 residues. CDR3 protein: CASSLDSGTDTQYF. In nucleotides, the CDR3 is TGTGCCAGCAGCCTTGACTCCGGCACAGATACGCAGTATTTT.

The chain has TRBV7-3 and TRBJ2-1; a possible D gene is TRBD1 (6 bases). Germline assignment: CDR1 SGHTA and CDR2 FQGTGA. V shed 2 bases and J shed 6 bases, with 14 bases lying between them. This CDR3 is built from 15 residues. In nucleotides, the CDR3 is TGTGCCAGCAGCTTAGCAGGGGTGCATGGCAATGAGCAGTTCTTC. Translation: CASSLAGVHGNEQFF.

The chain has TRBV5-1 and TRBJ1-1; D is uncertain. The CDR3 totals 15 residues. Germline loops: CDR1 SGHRS, CDR2 YFSETQ. Trimming took 0 bases from V and 1 from J, leaving 10 bases between them. The chain's CDR3 is CASSLEAAGNTEAFF. The CDR3 DNA reads as TGCGCCAGCAGCTTGGAAGCCGCGGGGAACACTGAAGCTTTCTTT.

The CDR3 coding sequence is TGTGCCAGCAGCAAACGACGGGGCTTCGTCACTGAAGCTTTCTTT. As protein: CASSKRRGFVTEAFF. This chain uses TRBV7-9 with TRBJ1-1; tentative D call: TRBD1 (5 bases). Germline V gene data show CDR1 as SEHNR and CDR2 as FQNEAQ (reference sequence). V lost 5 bases and J lost 4, with 17 bases in between. This CDR3 is built from 15 residues.

V usage is TRBV18 and J usage is TRBJ1-2; D perhaps matches TRBD1 (6 bases). CDR3 size: 13 residues. Looked up from germline, CDR1 is KGHSH and CDR2 is LQKENI. V shed 3 bases and J shed 3 bases, with 8 bases lying between them. Here the CDR3 reads CASSPGADYGYTF. DNA of the CDR3: TGTGCCAGCTCACCGGGGGCAGACTATGGCTACACCTTC.

In its sample, this clone was seen once. The V gene is TRBV28, the J gene TRBJ1-2; 7 bases align to TRBD1. Germline trimming cut 6 bases from V and 4 bases from J; bases unmatched to any gene: 5. CDR3 size: 13 residues. Germline CDR1 and CDR2: MDHEN and SYDVKM. The CDR3 DNA follows: TGTGCCAGCAGCCCGGGACAGATCTATGGCTACACCTTC. This translates into CASSPGQIYGYTF.

V is TRBV28 and J is TRBJ1-4, with TRBD1 matching over 7 bases. Germline lookup yields CDR1 MDHEN and CDR2 SYDVKM. V lost 3 bases and J lost 7; bases outside the gene matches: 2. This CDR3 spans 13 amino acids. The CDR3 here is CASSFGTVEKLFF. CDR3 DNA sequence: TGTGCCAGCAGTTTCGGGACAGTTGAAAAACTGTTTTTT.

V and J are TRBV6-4 and TRBJ1-5; D is undetermined. The CDR3 runs 14 residues. Between the trimmed V and J ends, which lost 3 bases and 2 bases, there was a span of 8 bases. CDR1 and CDR2 (germline): MRHNA, SNTAGT. The CDR3 nucleotides are TGTGCCAGCAGTGAGGCGGCAGGCAATCAGCCCCAGCATTTT. Translating it yields CASSEAAGNQPQHF.

The V gene is TRBV20-1, the J gene TRBJ1-1; D remains ambiguous. V lost 8 bases to trimming and J lost 0 bases, with 7 bases between them. The CDR3 runs to 11 residues. Germline CDR1 is DFQATT and CDR2 is SNEGSKA (reference sequence). The chain's CDR3 is CSTVMNTEAFF. CDR3 coding DNA: TGCAGTACAGTTATGAACACTGAAGCTTTCTTT.

About this clone itself: At one boundary the junction diverges from the germline segment, which might be a read error. This rearrangement joins TRBV30 to TRBJ2-2; D tentatively reads TRBD1 or TRBD2 (6 bases each). The CDR3 contains 13 residues. From germline, CDR1 is GTSNPN and CDR2 SVGIG (reference sequence). CDR3 protein: CAWSVGGTGELFF. CDR3 nucleotides: TGTGCCTGGAGTGTAGGGGGGACCGGAGAGCTGTTTTTT.

This clone showed up just once. This sample includes further DNA sequences coding for the same CDR3. CDR3 region: CASSLEGTDTQYF. The CDR3 DNA is TGTGCCAGCAGCTTGGAAGGTACGGATACGCAGTATTTT. The V gene is TRBV5-4, the J gene TRBJ2-3; D remains unclear. With 0 bases removed from V and 6 bases from J, the gap between germline ends came to 8 bases. This CDR3 is built from 13 residues. Germline lookup yields CDR1 SGHNT and CDR2 YYREEE (reference sequence).

The J gene is TRBJ1-1, the V gene TRBV5-1, with D maybe TRBD1 (6 bases). The CDR3 length is 15 residues. Germline CDR1 reads SGHRS; CDR2 reads YFSETQ. Trimming pared 3 bases from V and 1 base from J, leaving 13 bases between. CDR3 nucleotide sequence: TGCGCCAGCAGCTCCCTGGGGGGCGAGAACACTGAAGCTTTCTTT. The encoded protein is CASSSLGGENTEAFF.

The chain employs TRBV28 and TRBJ2-1; D remains ambiguous. V was trimmed by 7 bases and J by 0 bases, leaving 10 bases between them. From germline, CDR1 is MDHEN and CDR2 SYDVKM. This CDR3 is built from 14 residues. The CDR3 coding sequence is TGTGCCAGCAAACAACTAAGCTCCTACAATGAGCAGTTCTTC. Amino acids: CASKQLSSYNEQFF. The full variable domain, rest sourced from reference TRBV28 and TRBJ2-1, is DVKVTQSSRYLVKRTGEKVFLECVQDMDHENMFWYRQDPGLGLRLIYFSYDVKMKEKGDIPEGYSVSREKKERFSLILESASTNQTSMYLCASKQLSSYNEQFFGPGTRLTVL.